These 9 T cell receptor beta chains share one sample of origin, sequenced in a study of blood T cell repertoires in COVID-19 (dated by TCRdb to 2018 to 2020). Libraries were constructed by the immunoSEQ multiplex PCR assay. The table was pulled from immuneACCESS by TCRdb, which kept in-frame rearrangements only. Such tables lose some clones; where checked, under half of the loss comes from unresolved V genes, and the rest has no known cause. This sample holds 95,000 to 100,000 clones; 79% were observed only once. The top ten clonotypes cover 15% to 20% of the sample. The specimen sequenced was peripheral blood. These receptors were collected from an elderly woman with active or convalescent COVID-19.

The rearrangement links TRBV28 to TRBJ1-5; no clear D. The germline CDR1 and CDR2 sequences are MDHEN and SYDVKM. This CDR3 comprises 14 residues. The V end lost 2 bases, the J end lost 7 bases, and 12 bases lay between the germline ends. The CDR3 coding sequence is TGTGCCAGCAGTTTAGTCGGGGTGGGACAGCCCCAGCATTTT. It translates to CASSLVGVGQPQHF.

V usage is TRBV5-4 and J usage is TRBJ1-1, with TRBD1 matching over 7 bases. CDR3 length equals 13 residues. Germline V CDR1 and CDR2: SGHNT, YYREEE (reference sequence). The trim removed 2 bases at V and 5 bases at J, leaving 3 bases unmatched. The CDR3 here is CASSFHRGTEAFF. For the CDR3, the DNA is TGTGCCAGCAGCTTCCACAGGGGTACTGAAGCTTTCTTT.

The chain carries TRBV11-3 and TRBJ2-1; 7 bases are shared with TRBD2. The CDR3 has 16 residues. CDR1 is SGHNT, CDR2 YENEEA, per germline. The J segment lost 8 bases and the V segment lost 0 bases, leaving 10 bases of the junction unmatched. CDR3 sequence: CASSLEAGDGSYEQFF. The CDR3 nucleotides read TGTGCCAGCAGCTTAGAGGCGGGAGACGGTTCTTATGAGCAGTTCTTC.

CDR3 bases: TGTGCCAGTCTGAGCGGGAGTGAATACAATGAGCAGTTCTTC. It translates to CASLSGSEYNEQFF. The rearrangement uses TRBV7-9 and TRBJ2-1; 8 positions match TRBD2. CDR3 size: 14 residues. The J segment lost 4 bases and the V segment lost 9 bases, leaving 8 bases of the junction unmatched. Germline assignment: CDR1 SEHNR and CDR2 FQNEAQ (reference sequence).

CDR3 residues: CASSYSRLASYNEQFF. CDR3 bases: TGTGCCAGCAGTTACTCGCGACTGGCCTCCTACAATGAGCAGTTCTTC. V usage is TRBV6-5 and J usage is TRBJ2-1; D is ambiguous. Germline CDR1 MNHEY, CDR2 SVGAGI. CDR3 length equals 16 residues. Trimming stripped 0 bases from V and 0 bases from J, with 9 bases between.

The rearrangement joins TRBV2 to TRBJ2-7, with 7 positions matching TRBD2. V was pared by 6 bases and J by 6 bases, with 5 bases of the junction left unmatched. The CDR3 loop spans 12 amino acids. Germline-derived CDR1 and CDR2 are SNHLY and FYNNEI. DNA of the CDR3: TGTGCCAGCAGGGGGGGGAAGCGCGAGCAGTACTTC. It translates to CASRGGKREQYF.

The chain joins TRBV28 to TRBJ1-5; the match to TRBD1 covers 9 bases. Trimming cost V 6 bases and J 3 bases; bases outside gene matches: 3. Germline assignment: CDR1 MDHEN and CDR2 SYDVKM. The CDR3 loop spans 14 amino acids. In nucleotides, the CDR3 is TGTGCCAGCAGGGGACAGGGTACCAATCAGCCCCAGCATTTT. Translation: CASRGQGTNQPQHF.

In the case of this clone: An end of the junction differs from the germline gene, which may be a read error. CDR3 DNA sequence: TGTGCCAGCGGTGAGCGATCGTCCGAGGGGTTCTTC. The encoded protein is CASGERSSEGFF. J is TRBJ2-1 and V is TRBV2; TRBD2 is a possible D gene (5 bases). Per germline, CDR1 SNHLY and CDR2 FYNNEI. The CDR3 sequence is 12 residues long.

This chain connects TRBV18 to TRBJ1-4; 7 bases map to TRBD1. The CDR3 runs to 15 residues. Germline V gene lookup returns CDR1 KGHSH and CDR2 LQKENI. V lost 5 bases to trimming and J lost 0 bases; unmatched junction nucleotides: 3. CDR3 bases: TGTGCCAGCTCAGGCCAGGGGGCAACTAATGAAAAACTGTTTTTT. This gives the protein CASSGQGATNEKLFF. Together with reference TRBV18 and TRBJ1-4, the CDR3 gives the full variable domain: NAGVMQNPRHLVRRRGQEARLRCSPMKGHSHVYWYRQLPEEGLKFMVYLQKENIIDESGMPKERFSAEFPKEGPSILRIQQVVRGDSAAYFCASSGQGATNEKLFFGSGTQLSVL.